This record looks at one TCR beta chain sequence and its context. Its antigen remains unidentified. The sample originates from a study of T-cell memory formation after mild COVID-19. Study background: In these data, TCR clusters were largely donor specific. Study findings and constraints: Clones from the second wave (peaking day 37) had unconfirmed SARS-CoV-2 specificity.

TCRdb independently ran MiXCR on the 5' RACE reads; one entry per CDR3 protein. The data show roughly 350,000 distinct CDR3 sequences, with around 28% seen just once and approximately 12% held by the top ten. The clonotype comes from an adult woman who had mild COVID-19 (a few samples of this study predate the infection). Cell type and time point are not known. What was sequenced was PBMCs or a T cell subset sorted from them (not recorded which).

CDR3 amino acids: CASSLQNLNTEAFF. In nucleotides, the CDR3 is TGTGCCAGCAGCTTACAGAATTTGAACACTGAAGCTTTCTTT. The genes are TRBV13 and TRBJ1-1; the D is unclear. Germline CDR1 reads PRHDT; CDR2 reads FYEKMQ (reference sequence). V was trimmed by 2 bases and J by 0 bases, leaving 7 bases between them. The CDR3 totals 14 residues.